This T cell receptor (beta chain) derives from a study of blood T cells in healthy people across ages. Points from the study as a whole: Getting older went along with TCR beta diversity per million T cells dropping roughly linearly.

This clonotype has just one count. Its antigen is undetermined. Trimming removed 7 bases at V and 8 bases at J, with 12 bases between. The CDR3 covers 12 residues. The V gene's germline CDR1 is SGHTA and CDR2 FQGNSA. A sample-barcoded 5' primer and a J-beta primer mix were used in a second PCR of roughly 6 to 11 cycles. TCRdb re-analysed the 5' RACE reads in MiXCR, keeping a single row per CDR3 protein. The sample records roughly 680,000 distinct CDR3 sequences, roughly 50% being singletons. The gene calls are TRBV7-2 and TRBJ2-1, with D unclear. The specimen sequenced was blood. The receptor comes from a woman aged 60-75 years in good health. The CDR3 spells CASIPGRDEQFF. For the CDR3, the DNA is TGTGCCAGCATTCCAGGACGGGATGAGCAGTTCTTC.